This TCR beta chain was recorded in a study of cytomegalovirus exposure and HLA in healthy donors. This clone was detected a few times. Germline V gene sequence: CDR1 SGHTA, CDR2 FQGNSA. Losses at the gene ends were 1 base for V and 9 bases for J; bases not matched to a gene: 9. The CDR3 has 17 residues. PCR was performed using 60 Vbeta and 13 Jbeta primers. Using immunoSEQ multiplex PCR, the repertoire was profiled, and TCRdb retains in-frame clones only, with some absent. Found here are about 89,000 clones, roughly three fifths of them singletons; the top ten hold approximately 6%. Sequencing was carried out using PBMCs. The TCR originated in a woman aged 25 to 45 in good health and CMV-seronegative. The gene calls are TRBV7-2 and TRBJ2-2; 12 nucleotides match TRBD2. Written as DNA, the CDR3 is TGTGCCAGCAGCTTAGTGACTAGCGGGGGTAACAGAAGGGAGCTGTTTTTT. Protein product: CASSLVTSGGNRRELFF.